These 12 T cell receptor beta chains share one sample of origin, sequenced in a study of glioma-infiltrating T cells after dendritic cell vaccination. Measured with immunoSEQ multiplex PCR; TCRdb has only the in-frame clones, and not every one. The sample records about 99,000 clones, 75% to 85% being singletons. Sequenced material: blood, taken before dendritic cell vaccination. The origin of the receptors is a human donor with glioblastoma.

The rearrangement uses TRBV7-9 and TRBJ2-3; TRBD2 matches at 11 bases. The germline gives CDR1 SEHNR, CDR2 FQNEAQ (reference sequence). CDR3 length: 16 amino acids. Trimming cost V 6 bases and J 2 bases; bases outside gene matches: 7. The chain's CDR3 is CASSTGTSGFTDTQYF. For the CDR3, the DNA is TGTGCCAGCAGTACAGGGACTAGCGGATTCACAGATACGCAGTATTTT.

The sample holds a few counts of this clone. The chain combines TRBV10-2 with TRBJ1-6; 9 bases agree with TRBD1. With 4 bases clipped from V and 11 bases from J, the junction kept 9 bases outside the gene matches. The CDR3 has 15 amino acids. Germline V gene sequence: CDR1 WSHSY, CDR2 SAAADI. The CDR3 nucleotides are TGCGCCAGCAGTGTCTCGGACAGGGGAGGAACACCCCTCCACTTT. Its translation: CASSVSDRGGTPLHF.

The count of this clone is one. The V call is TRBV13, the J call TRBJ2-1, with 7 bases identical to TRBD2. The CDR3 sequence is 15 residues long. Germline CDR1 PRHDT, CDR2 FYEKMQ (reference sequence). Trimming at V came to 5 bases and at J to 6 bases, leaving 10 bases not matched to a gene. The CDR3 reads CASSLGGTTVNEQFF. In nucleotides, the CDR3 is TGTGCCAGCAGCCTGGGGGGGACTACCGTCAATGAGCAGTTCTTC.

V is TRBV30 and J is TRBJ1-4, with TRBD1 identical over 8 bases. With V trimmed by 0 bases and J by 7 bases, 4 bases remained unmatched. The CDR3 loop spans 14 amino acids. Germline lookup yields CDR1 GTSNPN and CDR2 SVGIG (reference sequence). In nucleotides, the CDR3 is TGTGCCTGGAGTGTAGGCAGGGGGCTTGAAAAACTGTTTTTT. Amino acids: CAWSVGRGLEKLFF.

V is TRBV11-2 and J is TRBJ2-3, with D uncertain. This CDR3 is 13 amino acids long. Trimming took off 0 bases at V and 2 bases at J, with 3 bases between the two ends. Germline V gene sequence: CDR1 SGHAT, CDR2 FQNNGV. CDR3: CASSLEYTDTQYF. CDR3 DNA: TGTGCCAGCAGCTTAGAATACACAGATACGCAGTATTTT.

This rearrangement joins TRBV11-2 to TRBJ1-1; D gene unclear. The germline V gene encodes CDR1 SGHAT and CDR2 FQNNGV. With 8 bases removed from V and 2 bases from J, the gap between germline ends came to 24 bases. CDR3 length: 17 residues. CDR3 region: CASSGGGRQKKNTEAFF. CDR3 bases: TGTGCCAGCTCAGGAGGAGGGCGGCAGAAAAAAAACACTGAAGCTTTCTTT.

The chain employs TRBV21-1 and TRBJ1-5. TRBV21-1 is designated a pseudogene. This CDR3 contains 20 residues. CDR3 nucleotides: TGTGCCAGCAGCAAAGACCGGGGGGCCACGAGCGAGTATAGCAATCAGCCCCAGCATTTT. Its protein product is CASSKDRGATSEYSNQPQHF.

V gene TRBV6-1 combines with J gene TRBJ2-7, with TRBD1 matching 8 bases. The V gene's germline CDR1 is MNHNS and CDR2 SASEGT. The CDR3 is 14 residues long. V lost 5 bases and J lost 3; bases outside the gene matches: 6. Here the CDR3 reads CASSRGQDLYEQYF. CDR3 DNA sequence: TGTGCCAGCAGTAGGGGACAGGATCTCTACGAGCAGTACTTC.

The rearrangement joins TRBV6-4 to TRBJ1-2, with 7 bases lining up with TRBD1. Looked up from germline, CDR1 is MRHNA and CDR2 is SNTAGT. The CDR3 spans 14 residues. The V segment lost 6 bases and the J segment 2 bases; nucleotides outside the gene matches: 6. The CDR3 sequence is CASRPGTANYGYTF. The CDR3 DNA follows: TGTGCCAGCAGACCCGGGACAGCGAACTATGGCTACACCTTC.

The chain has TRBV19 and TRBJ2-7, with a possible D match to TRBD2 (5 bases). Germline V gene data show CDR1 as LNHDA and CDR2 as SQIVND (reference sequence). The V end lost 5 bases, the J end lost 5 bases, and 13 bases lay between the germline ends. This CDR3 has 13 residues. Here the CDR3 reads CASSPSWENEQYF. The CDR3 DNA sequence: TGTGCCAGTAGTCCCTCTTGGGAGAACGAGCAGTACTTC.

This clone was seen a handful of times. The chain is built from TRBV6-5 and TRBJ1-2; D gene uncertain. Germline V gene lookup returns CDR1 MNHEY and CDR2 SVGAGI. CDR3 size: 13 residues. Between the trimmed V and J ends, which lost 6 bases and 4 bases, there was a span of 12 bases. The CDR3 spells CASSQRHLYGYTF. CDR3 nucleotides: TGTGCCAGCAGCCAAAGACACCTCTATGGCTACACCTTC.

The gene calls are TRBV9 and TRBJ2-7; TRBD2 might be the D (7 bases). V shed 0 bases and J shed 6 bases, with 13 bases lying between them. CDR1 is SGDLS, CDR2 YYNGEE, per germline. The CDR3 runs 14 residues. CDR3 amino acids: CASSVGGGPAEQYF. CDR3 coding DNA: TGTGCCAGCAGCGTAGGGGGGGGGCCTGCCGAGCAGTACTTC.